Presented here are 32 T cell receptor beta chains from one specimen sequenced in a study of regulatory T cells in long-lasting Graves disease. The time point denotes: newly diagnosed GD, antithyroid drugs for less than 3 months. Construction of the TCR library relied on RNA isolated from PBMCs. Arm-PCR of CDR3 regions and iRepertoire HTBI primers were the basis on which TCR beta libraries were built. MiXCR was run by TCRdb on the multiplex PCR reads, yielding one entry per CDR3 protein. Of roughly 500,000 distinct CDR3 sequences in the sample, roughly 13% were seen once. This sample was shared with a second study, whose subject was T cells in Graves' hyperthyroidism and ophthalmopathy.

Sequences were derived from peripheral blood mononuclear cells (PBMCs), sampled at new diagnosis, from a patient treated with antithyroid drugs. These TCRs come from a man in his thirties or forties with Graves disease.

This clonotype was observed at least ten times. The V call is TRBV27, the J call TRBJ2-2, with 10 bases that match TRBD2. The CDR3 consists of 16 residues. CDR1 is MNHEY and CDR2 is SMNVEV in the germline V gene (reference sequence). The V segment lost 4 bases and the J segment 5 bases; nucleotides outside the gene matches: 7. Written as DNA, the CDR3 is TGTGCCAGCAGTTCTTCCGGGACTAGCGATACCGGGGAGCTGTTTTTT. This encodes CASSSSGTSDTGELFF.

This clonotype turned up a few times. Relative to the germline gene, one junction end is altered; a read error may explain this. The V call is TRBV7-3, the J call TRBJ2-3; 7 nucleotides align to TRBD1. CDR3 length: 13 residues. Germline CDR1 is SGHTA and CDR2 is FQGTGA. The CDR3 coding sequence is TGTGCGAGCGGACCAGGTGGGACAGATACGCGGTATTTT. This translates into CASGPGGTDTRYF.

This clonotype was found many times. The rearrangement uses TRBV2 and TRBJ1-4, with D possibly matching TRBD1 (5 bases). Germline V gene data show CDR1 as SNHLY and CDR2 as FYNNEI. This CDR3 spans 14 amino acids. V lost 7 bases, J lost 2 bases, and 11 bases lay in between. The CDR3 DNA is TGTGCCAGCAAACAACAGGCCACTAATGAAAAACTGTTTTTT. Translating gives CASKQQATNEKLFF.

The CDR3 sequence is CASSLWTGGGKETQYF. DNA for the CDR3: TGTGCCAGCAGCTTGTGGACCGGAGGCGGTAAAGAGACCCAGTACTTC. The rearrangement links TRBV7-9 to TRBJ2-5; a weak D match, TRBD2 (5 bases). The V end lost 3 bases, the J end lost 3 bases, and 17 bases lay between the germline ends. CDR3 length equals 16 residues. Germline assignment: CDR1 SEHNR and CDR2 FQNEAQ (reference sequence).

This clonotype has only a few counts. The rearrangement joins TRBV19 to TRBJ1-2; no clear D gene. The CDR3 spans 14 residues. Trimming took off 4 bases at V and 0 bases at J, with 9 bases between the two ends. CDR1 LNHDA and CDR2 SQIVND come from the germline V gene (reference sequence). The DNA for the CDR3 is TGTGCCAGTAGTACTCCGGGGACTAACTATGGCTACACCTTC. The encoded protein is CASSTPGTNYGYTF.

This clonotype has a count of ten or more. The genes are TRBV5-1 and TRBJ2-3, with 8 bases that match TRBD2. V lost 0 bases to trimming and J lost 5 bases; unmatched junction nucleotides: 11. The CDR3 extends over 17 amino acids. CDR1 is SGHRS, CDR2 YFSETQ, per germline. The CDR3 DNA reads TGCGCCAGCAGCTTGGTAGCGGGGAGCGGGAGCTTAGATACGCAGTATTTT. This encodes CASSLVAGSGSLDTQYF.

The chain uses TRBV5-4 and TRBJ2-5, with D perhaps matching TRBD2 (5 bases). V shed 0 bases and J shed 5 bases, with 14 bases lying between them. Germline loops: CDR1 SGHNT, CDR2 YYREEE (reference sequence). This CDR3 is built from 15 residues. The CDR3 here is CASSLAGTGGETQYF. In DNA form, the CDR3 reads TGTGCCAGCAGCTTGGCCGGTACGGGCGGGGAGACCCAGTACTTC.

The chain links TRBV20-1 to TRBJ2-1; 12 nucleotides agree with TRBD2. V trimming: 0 bases; J trimming: 9 bases; junction bases outside the gene matches: 9. The length of the CDR3 is 16 residues. CDR1 and CDR2 from the germline V gene are DFQATT and SNEGSKA (reference sequence). This CDR3 is CSARDSTSGSGSEQFF. The DNA of the CDR3 is TGCAGTGCTAGAGATTCGACTAGCGGGAGCGGGAGTGAGCAGTTCTTC.

This rearrangement joins TRBV11-2 to TRBJ2-3; 8 positions match TRBD2. The CDR3 runs to 15 residues. The germline V gene encodes CDR1 SGHAT and CDR2 FQNNGV. The trim removed 5 bases at V and 7 bases at J, leaving 11 bases unmatched. The CDR3, as DNA: TGTGCCAGCAGCCCCCCGAGGACTAGCTTCCATACGCAGTATTTT. This codes for CASSPPRTSFHTQYF.

The sample holds a few counts of this clonotype. The chain couples TRBV6-2 or TRBV6-3 to TRBJ2-2; D is tentatively TRBD1 or TRBD2 (5 bases each). The CDR3 loop spans 15 amino acids. Germline CDR1 is MNHEY and CDR2 is SVGEGT. V was cut by 6 bases and J by 4 bases, with 15 bases left in between. The CDR3 DNA is TGTGCCAGCAGGCAAAGTTTCGGGACCACCGGGGAGCTGTTTTTT. It codes for CASRQSFGTTGELFF.

This clonotype occurred many times. V and J are TRBV29-1 and TRBJ1-1; D call uncertain. The CDR3 covers 13 residues. Trimming removed 5 bases at V and 5 bases at J, with 15 bases between. CDR1 and CDR2 (germline): SQVTM, ANQGSEA. CDR3 residues: CSVSLGGQTEAFF. The CDR3 coding sequence is TGCAGCGTTTCCTTGGGAGGGCAAACTGAAGCTTTCTTT.

The rearrangement uses TRBV7-2 and TRBJ2-5; the D gene is possibly TRBD1 (6 bases). This CDR3 has 14 residues. Germline lookup yields CDR1 SGHTA and CDR2 FQGNSA. Trimming took 7 bases from V and 3 from J, leaving 15 bases between them. The CDR3 DNA reads TGTGCCAGCAACCAAGGACAGCACAAAGAGACCCAGTACTTC. It is translated as CASNQGQHKETQYF.

This clonotype was detected only a few times. The chain employs TRBV11-2 and TRBJ1-1, with D uncertain. V was shortened by 1 base and J by 3 bases, with 12 bases between the two germline ends. Germline CDR1 and CDR2: SGHAT and FQNNGV. The CDR3 spans 15 residues. The CDR3 is CASSLVGRRDTEAFF. The CDR3 nucleotides read TGTGCCAGCAGCTTAGTTGGACGTAGGGACACTGAAGCTTTCTTT. Filled out from reference TRBV11-2 and TRBJ1-1, the complete variable domain reads EAGVAQSPRYKIIEKRQSVAFWCNPISGHATLYWYQQILGQGPKLLIQFQNNGVVDDSQLPKDRFSAERLKGVDSTLKIQPAKLEDSAVYLCASSLVGRRDTEAFFGQGTRLTVV.

V is TRBV10-3 and J is TRBJ2-7, with D perhaps matching TRBD2 (5 bases). The CDR3 sequence is 14 residues long. Trimming left V 3 bases short and J 5 bases short, with 14 bases between. Germline CDR1 reads ENHRY; CDR2 reads SYGVKD. Here the CDR3 reads CAISDRAGEDEQYF. The CDR3 DNA sequence: TGTGCCATCAGTGACCGGGCCGGGGAAGACGAGCAGTACTTC.

This clonotype has ten or more counts. This chain links TRBV29-1 with TRBJ2-1; D might be TRBD2 (5 bases). The CDR3 runs 16 residues. V was cut by 4 bases and J by 3 bases, with 19 bases left in between. Germline CDR1 is SQVTM and CDR2 is ANQGSEA. This CDR3 reads CSVVGTIEGLYNEQFF. CDR3 in DNA: TGCAGCGTTGTGGGAACTATAGAGGGCCTCTACAATGAGCAGTTCTTC.

At least ten counts were recorded for this clonotype. The chain employs TRBV27 and TRBJ2-5, with 10 bases aligning to TRBD2. CDR3 length: 16 amino acids. Germline assignment: CDR1 MNHEY and CDR2 SMNVEV (reference sequence). V gave up 2 bases and J gave up 7 bases; unmatched junction bases: 10. Here the CDR3 DNA reads TGTGCCAGCAGTTTACGGACTAGCGGAGCGGTTGGGACCCAGTACTTC. It encodes CASSLRTSGAVGTQYF.

This chain connects TRBV5-1 to TRBJ2-7; 11 nucleotides agree with TRBD2. Per the germline V gene, CDR1 is SGHRS and CDR2 is YFSETQ. The CDR3 covers 15 residues. V shed 1 base, J shed 6 bases, and the junction held 6 bases outside the gene matches. CDR3 amino acids: CASSLQTSGMGEQYF. CDR3 nucleotide sequence: TGCGCCAGCAGCTTGCAGACTAGCGGGATGGGCGAGCAGTACTTC. Using reference TRBV5-1 and TRBJ2-7 for the parts outside the CDR3, the full variable domain is KAGVTQTPRYLIKTRGQQVTLSCSPISGHRSVSWYQQTPGQGLQFLFEYFSETQRNKGNFPGRFSGRQFSNSRSEMNVSTLELGDSALYLCASSLQTSGMGEQYFGPGTRLTVT.

Points on this clonotype: This may arise from a read error, as a much more abundant clone is one base away. This chain joins TRBV3-1 and TRBJ2-2, with D possibly being TRBD2 (5 bases). The germline gives CDR1 LGHDT, CDR2 YNNKEL (reference sequence). The CDR3 is 14 residues long. DNA of the CDR3: TGTGCCAGCAGCCCCATAGGAAACACCGGGGAGCTGCTTTTT. Protein product: CASSPIGNTGELLF.

This clonotype came up many times. The rearrangement joins TRBV11-3 to TRBJ2-1, with TRBD2 identical over 15 bases. The junction had 7 bases not matched to a gene; V was cut back by 1 base and J by 9 bases. This CDR3 spans 17 amino acids. Germline V gene lookup returns CDR1 SGHNT and CDR2 YENEEA. The CDR3 coding sequence is TGTGCCAGCAGCTTAGGGGGACTAGCGGGAGGTTCTGGTGAGCAGTTCTTC. This translates into CASSLGGLAGGSGEQFF.

This clonotype has a count of ten or more. The CDR3 DNA reads as TGTGCCAGCAGTTCCTTGTACAGGGGGCTTCGGTACAATGAGCAGTTCTTC. This codes for CASSSLYRGLRYNEQFF. The chain recombines TRBV28 with TRBJ2-1; 9 nucleotides match TRBD1. From germline, CDR1 is MDHEN and CDR2 SYDVKM. V was clipped by 4 bases and J by 4 bases; unmatched bases: 11. This CDR3 contains 17 residues.

This clonotype came up many times. CDR3 DNA sequence: TGTGCCAGCCCGAGGACAGCCTACGAGCAGTACTTC. Protein: CASPRTAYEQYF. The chain has TRBV2 and TRBJ2-7, with D possibly TRBD1 on 6 matching bases. This CDR3 comprises 12 residues. CDR1 is SNHLY, CDR2 FYNNEI, per germline. V was shortened by 8 bases and J by 2 bases, with 10 bases between the two germline ends.

This clonotype was recorded at least ten times. The chain has TRBV28 and TRBJ2-5; D might be TRBD2 (6 bases). Germline CDR1 MDHEN, CDR2 SYDVKM. Between the trimmed V and J ends, which lost 5 bases and 0 bases, there was a span of 16 bases. The CDR3 is 16 amino acids. CDR3 sequence: CASSRSGRLYQETQYF. In nucleotides, the CDR3 is TGTGCCAGCAGTCGAAGTGGGAGGTTGTACCAAGAGACCCAGTACTTC.

This clonotype was picked up many times. CDR3 in DNA: TGTGCCACCAGTGATTTGATCACAGACACAAACAACTACGAGCAGTACTTC. The encoded protein is CATSDLITDTNNYEQYF. The rearrangement uses TRBV24-1 and TRBJ2-7; D ambiguous. V lost 0 bases to trimming and J lost 3 bases, with 17 bases between them. The CDR3 runs 17 residues. From germline, CDR1 is KGHDR and CDR2 SFDVKD.

This clonotype was found many times. This chain connects TRBV29-1 to TRBJ2-5; 7 bases map to TRBD1. CDR1 is SQVTM, CDR2 ANQGSEA, per germline. This CDR3 is 14 amino acids long. CDR3 region: CTVQSDRVQETQYF. DNA of the CDR3: TGCACCGTCCAATCCGACAGGGTACAAGAGACCCAGTACTTC.

This chain connects TRBV2 to TRBJ2-1; 7 bases line up with TRBD1. Germline CDR1 and CDR2: SNHLY and FYNNEI. This CDR3 region has 16 residues. V trimming: 2 bases; J trimming: 6 bases; junction bases outside the gene matches: 10. Written as DNA, the CDR3 is TGTGCCAGCAGTGAACGAGGTCGAGCAGGGGGCAATGAGCAGTTCTTC. Protein product: CASSERGRAGGNEQFF. Complete variable domain (other parts from reference TRBV2 and TRBJ2-1): EPEVTQTPSHQVTQMGQEVILRCVPISNHLYFYWYRQILGQKVEFLVSFYNNEISEKSEIFDDQFSVERPDGSNFTLKIRSTKLEDSAMYFCASSERGRAGGNEQFFGPGTRLTVL.

This clonotype was counted many times. The chain carries TRBV3-1 and TRBJ2-3; 12 bases are shared with TRBD2. The J segment lost 4 bases and the V segment lost 6 bases, leaving 5 bases of the junction unmatched. Germline assignment: CDR1 LGHDT and CDR2 YNNKEL (reference sequence). The CDR3 runs to 15 residues. DNA of the CDR3: TGTGCCAGCAGTCGGACTAGCGGGAACTCAGATACGCAGTATTTT. Its translation is CASSRTSGNSDTQYF.

This clonotype appeared many times. J is TRBJ1-1 and V is TRBV12-3 or TRBV12-4; TRBD1 agrees at 7 bases. After removal of 0 bases from V and 4 bases from J, the junction contained 8 bases not matched to a gene. The CDR3 is 16 residues long. CDR3 loop: CASSLAPGGGSTEAFF. DNA of the CDR3: TGTGCCAGCAGTTTAGCCCCAGGGGGAGGGTCCACTGAAGCTTTCTTT.

The V call is TRBV29-1, the J call TRBJ1-4; no firm D call. The CDR3 runs 13 residues. Germline loops: CDR1 SQVTM, CDR2 ANQGSEA. Trimming left V 2 bases short and J 4 bases short, with 8 bases between. CDR3 nucleotide sequence: TGCAGCGTTGAACTGCGGGGTAATGAAAAACTGTTTTTT. It yields the protein CSVELRGNEKLFF.

This clonotype was detected ten times or more. The chain is built from TRBV2 and TRBJ1-2; TRBD1 agrees at 8 bases. Looked up from germline, CDR1 is SNHLY and CDR2 is FYNNEI. The junction had 9 bases not matched to a gene; V was cut back by 6 bases and J by 6 bases. The CDR3 sequence is 14 residues long. The CDR3 sequence is CASRVQGGHNGYTF. Written as DNA, the CDR3 is TGTGCCAGCAGAGTACAGGGGGGTCACAATGGCTACACCTTC.

This clonotype was detected only a few times. The chain has TRBV24-1 and TRBJ2-7, with TRBD1 matching 8 bases. J lost 3 bases, V lost 6 bases, and 3 bases had no gene match. CDR3 size: 13 residues. Germline CDR1 KGHDR, CDR2 SFDVKD. The CDR3 DNA is TGTGCCACCAGTACGACAGGGGTCTACGAGCAGTACTTC. Residues: CATSTTGVYEQYF.

The chain is built from TRBV9 and TRBJ2-3; 12 positions match TRBD2. CDR3 length: 17 amino acids. Trimming removed 3 bases from V and 4 bases from J; junction bases left unmatched: 9. CDR1 and CDR2 (germline): SGDLS, YYNGEE. In DNA form, the CDR3 reads TGTGCCAGCAGCGCGGGGGCGACTAGCGGGGGATCAGATACGCAGTATTTT. Residues: CASSAGATSGGSDTQYF. Using reference TRBV9 and TRBJ2-3 for the parts outside the CDR3, the full variable domain is DSGVTQTPKHLITATGQRVTLRCSPRSGDLSVYWYQQSLDQGLQFLIQYYNGEERAKGNILERFSAQQFPDLHSELNLSSLELGDSALYFCASSAGATSGGSDTQYFGPGTRLTVL.

The rearrangement joins TRBV20-1 to TRBJ2-6, with D possibly being TRBD1 (5 bases). Germline lookup yields CDR1 DFQATT and CDR2 SNEGSKA (reference sequence). V lost 3 bases and J lost 0, with 12 bases in between. The CDR3 consists of 16 residues. CDR3 in amino acids: CSARAGIPSGANVLTF. In nucleotides, the CDR3 is TGCAGTGCTAGGGCAGGGATCCCCTCTGGGGCCAACGTCCTGACTTTC.